This T cell receptor beta chain was retrieved from a study of CD8+CD57+ T cells in acquired aplastic anemia. Germline assignment: CDR1 SGHRS and CDR2 YFSETQ. Trimming at V came to 3 bases and at J to 6 bases, leaving 11 bases not matched to a gene. The CDR3 has 16 residues. Individuals selected for sequencing had exhibited CD8+CD57+ cell expansion on flow cytometry. Genomic DNA served as template for TCR beta VDJ and CDR3 profiling. One entry per CDR3 protein, called by TCRdb with MiXCR from the reads. The sample contains roughly 500,000 distinct CDR3 sequences, 25% to 40% of which appear only once. The chain uses TRBV5-1 and TRBJ2-7; 11 bases are a match to TRBD2. This TCR was recovered from a human donor with aplastic anemia. Input material: sorted CD4+, CD8+, or CD8+CD57+ T cells (not recorded which) from PBMCs. The CDR3 DNA reads TGCGCCAGCAGCTGGACCTTAGCGGGAGGGCCGGGCGAGCAGTACTTC. Its translation is CASSWTLAGGPGEQYF. The full variable domain, its missing parts supplied by reference TRBV5-1 and TRBJ2-7, is KAGVTQTPRYLIKTRGQQVTLSCSPISGHRSVSWYQQTPGQGLQFLFEYFSETQRNKGNFPGRFSGRQFSNSRSEMNVSTLELGDSALYLCASSWTLAGGPGEQYFGPGTRLTVT.